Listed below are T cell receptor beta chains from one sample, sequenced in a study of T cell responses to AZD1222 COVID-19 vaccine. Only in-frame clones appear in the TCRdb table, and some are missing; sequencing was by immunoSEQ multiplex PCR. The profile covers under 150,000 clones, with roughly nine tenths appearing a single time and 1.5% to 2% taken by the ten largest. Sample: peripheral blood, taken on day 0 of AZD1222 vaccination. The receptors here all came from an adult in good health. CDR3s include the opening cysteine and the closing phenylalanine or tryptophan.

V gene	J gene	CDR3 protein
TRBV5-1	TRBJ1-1	CASSLGVGVYDTEAFF
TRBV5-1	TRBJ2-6	CASSLGPSGANVLTF
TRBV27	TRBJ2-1	CASSLWAGGLREQFF
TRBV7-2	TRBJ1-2	CASSLGQNYGYTF
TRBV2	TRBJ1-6	CASSLSPDSPLHF
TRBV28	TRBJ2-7	CASSSRTGGVYEQYF
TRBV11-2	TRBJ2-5	CASSLNQETQYF
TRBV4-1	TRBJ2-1	CASRASGSSYNEQFF
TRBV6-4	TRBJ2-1	CASSGLAGASDEQFF
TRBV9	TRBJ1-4	CASSVAPTNEKLFF
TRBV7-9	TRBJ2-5	CASRETGYQETQYF
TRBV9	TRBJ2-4	CASSVAGQEGNIQYF
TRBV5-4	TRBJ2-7	CASSLLLAGGYEQYF
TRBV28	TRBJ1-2	CASSTGTLYYGYTF
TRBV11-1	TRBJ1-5	CASTLYRGGCKTPQHF
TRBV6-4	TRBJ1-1	CASRSGNMNTEAFF
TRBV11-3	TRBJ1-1	CASSLDGRMGNTEAFF
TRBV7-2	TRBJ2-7	CASSPTTVSYEQYF
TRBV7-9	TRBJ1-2	CASSLTPGRDGPYGYTF
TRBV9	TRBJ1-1	CASTPRDLNTEAFF
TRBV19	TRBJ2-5	CATRRGGETQYF
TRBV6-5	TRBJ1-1	CASKRGSNTEAFF
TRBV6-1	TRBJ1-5	CASTLDSRPNQPQHF
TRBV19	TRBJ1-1	CASSLQATEAFF
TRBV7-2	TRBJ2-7	CASSLYGQGGTYEQYF
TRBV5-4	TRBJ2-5	CASSFAHFQETQYF
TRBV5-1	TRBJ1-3	CASSLTPGQTGNTIYF
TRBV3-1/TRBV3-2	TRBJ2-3	CASSQDRRISDTQYF
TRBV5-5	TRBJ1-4	CASRGDSHNEKLFF
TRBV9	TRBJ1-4	CASSVAQGYTNEKLFF
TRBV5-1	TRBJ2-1	CASADRVSYNEQFF
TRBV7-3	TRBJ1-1	CASSPKHERMGQGALNTEAFF
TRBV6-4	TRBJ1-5	CASSAGVNQPQHF
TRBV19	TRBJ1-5	CASSPGQTYNQPQHF
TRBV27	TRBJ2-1	CASSYRGPYNEQFF
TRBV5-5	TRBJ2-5	CASSLGDSLLSETQYF
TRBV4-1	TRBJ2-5	CASSPGQGQRETQYF